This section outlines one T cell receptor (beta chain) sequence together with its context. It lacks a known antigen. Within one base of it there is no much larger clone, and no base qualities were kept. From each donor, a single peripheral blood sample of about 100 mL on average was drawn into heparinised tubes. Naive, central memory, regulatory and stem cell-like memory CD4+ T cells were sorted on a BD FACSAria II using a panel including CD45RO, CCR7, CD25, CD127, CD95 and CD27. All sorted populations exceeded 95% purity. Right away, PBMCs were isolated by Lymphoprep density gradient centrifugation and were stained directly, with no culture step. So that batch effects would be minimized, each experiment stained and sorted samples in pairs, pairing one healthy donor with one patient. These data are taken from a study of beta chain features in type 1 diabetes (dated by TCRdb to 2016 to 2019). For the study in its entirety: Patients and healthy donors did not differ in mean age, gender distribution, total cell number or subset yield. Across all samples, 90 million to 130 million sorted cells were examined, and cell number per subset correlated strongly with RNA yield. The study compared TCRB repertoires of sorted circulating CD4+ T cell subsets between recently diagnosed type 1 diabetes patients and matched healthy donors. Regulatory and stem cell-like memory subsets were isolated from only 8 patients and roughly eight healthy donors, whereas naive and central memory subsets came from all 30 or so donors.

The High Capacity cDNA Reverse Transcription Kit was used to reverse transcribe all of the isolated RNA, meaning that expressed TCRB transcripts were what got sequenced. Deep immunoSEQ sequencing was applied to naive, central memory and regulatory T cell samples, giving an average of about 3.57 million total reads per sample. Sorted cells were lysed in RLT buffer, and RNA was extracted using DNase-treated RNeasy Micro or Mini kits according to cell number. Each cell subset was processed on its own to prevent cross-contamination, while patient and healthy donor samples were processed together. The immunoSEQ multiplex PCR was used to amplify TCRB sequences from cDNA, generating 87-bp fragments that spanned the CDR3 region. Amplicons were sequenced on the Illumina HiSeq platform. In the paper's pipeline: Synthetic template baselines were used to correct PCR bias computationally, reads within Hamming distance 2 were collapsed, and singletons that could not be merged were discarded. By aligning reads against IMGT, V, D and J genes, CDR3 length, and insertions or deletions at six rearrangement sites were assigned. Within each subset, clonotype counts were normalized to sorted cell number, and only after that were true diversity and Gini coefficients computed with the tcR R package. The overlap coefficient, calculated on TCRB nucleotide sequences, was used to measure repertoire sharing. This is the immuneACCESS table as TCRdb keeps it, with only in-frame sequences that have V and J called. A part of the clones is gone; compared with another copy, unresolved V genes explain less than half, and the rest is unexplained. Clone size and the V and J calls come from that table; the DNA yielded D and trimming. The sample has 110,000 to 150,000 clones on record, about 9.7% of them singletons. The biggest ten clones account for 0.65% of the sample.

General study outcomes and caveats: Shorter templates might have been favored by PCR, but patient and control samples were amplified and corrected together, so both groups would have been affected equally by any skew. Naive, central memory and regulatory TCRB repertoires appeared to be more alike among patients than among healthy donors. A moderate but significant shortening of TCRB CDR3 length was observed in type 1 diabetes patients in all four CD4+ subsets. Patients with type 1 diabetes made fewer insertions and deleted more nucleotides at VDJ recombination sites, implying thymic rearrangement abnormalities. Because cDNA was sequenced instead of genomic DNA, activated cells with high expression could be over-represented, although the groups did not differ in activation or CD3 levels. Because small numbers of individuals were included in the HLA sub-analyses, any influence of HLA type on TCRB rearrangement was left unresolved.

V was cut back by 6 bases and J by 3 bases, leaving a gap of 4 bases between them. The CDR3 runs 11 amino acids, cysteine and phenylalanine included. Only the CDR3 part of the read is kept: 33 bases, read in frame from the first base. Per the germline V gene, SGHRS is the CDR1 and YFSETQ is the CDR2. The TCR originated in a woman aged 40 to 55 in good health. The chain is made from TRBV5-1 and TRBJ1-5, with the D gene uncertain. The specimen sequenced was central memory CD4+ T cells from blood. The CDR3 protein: CASNLNQPQHF. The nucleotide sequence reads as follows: TGCGCCAGCAATCTCAATCAGCCCCAGCATTTT.